Each of the 30 T cell receptor beta chains below was sequenced from the same sample in a study of T cells after posttransplantation cyclophosphamide listed by TCRdb under 2016. Library preparation was by the immunoSEQ multiplex PCR assay. TCRdb mirrors the immuneACCESS table, restricted to in-frame sequences. Some clones are absent from its copies; in checked studies, under half trace to an unresolved V gene, and the reason for the others is unknown. The sample data list 51,000 or so clones, and around 94% of these were observed just once. In total, the top ten clones hold approximately 2.8% of the sample. The sample taken for sequencing was PBMCs. The receptors originated from a woman in her twenties or thirties in good health and a related stem cell transplant donor.

This rearrangement joins TRBV4-3 to TRBJ2-3, with TRBD2 matching over 9 bases. Germline loops: CDR1 LGHNA, CDR2 YSLEER. This CDR3 is 15 amino acids long. Trimming took 1 base from V and 4 from J; bases not matched to a gene: 3. CDR3 nucleotides: TGCGCCAGCAGCCAAGCCGCTAGCGGGGCAGATACGCAGTATTTT. It is translated as CASSQAASGADTQYF.

The chain couples TRBV6-1 to TRBJ1-6; D is ambiguous. The germline gives CDR1 MNHNS, CDR2 SASEGT. V was clipped by 4 bases and J by 9 bases, with 13 bases between them. The CDR3 loop spans 14 amino acids. The CDR3 sequence: CASSVGGSSSPLHF. DNA for the CDR3: TGTGCCAGCAGTGTTGGAGGGAGTAGTTCACCCCTCCACTTT.

The chain recombines TRBV4-3 with TRBJ2-7; the match to TRBD1 covers 9 bases. Per germline, CDR1 LGHNA and CDR2 YSLEER. The V segment lost 0 bases and the J segment 4 bases; nucleotides outside the gene matches: 7. This CDR3 contains 16 residues. The CDR3: CASSQEPGQGGYEQYF. CDR3 sequence (DNA): TGCGCCAGCAGCCAAGAACCGGGACAGGGCGGGTACGAGCAGTACTTC.

The V and J genes are TRBV6-4 and TRBJ2-3; 7 nucleotides line up with TRBD1. Looked up from germline, CDR1 is MRHNA and CDR2 is SNTAGT. The junction had 1 base not matched to a gene; V was cut back by 0 bases and J by 4 bases. This CDR3 has 14 amino acids. This CDR3 reads CASSDSQGADTQYF. As DNA, the CDR3 is TGTGCCAGCAGTGACTCGCAGGGGGCAGATACGCAGTATTTT.

This chain connects TRBV15 to TRBJ2-7; D uncertain. V was trimmed by 0 bases and J by 5 bases, leaving 14 bases between them. The germline V gene has CDR1 LNHNV and CDR2 YYDKDF (reference sequence). CDR3 length equals 15 residues. The CDR3 bases are TGTGCCACCAGCAGAGAACGCGGCCCGTTGGACGAGCAGTACTTC. Residues: CATSRERGPLDEQYF.

The chain links TRBV28 to TRBJ1-5; the match to TRBD1 covers 8 bases. The V segment lost 4 bases and the J segment 1 base; nucleotides outside the gene matches: 3. The CDR3 is 15 amino acids. Per germline, CDR1 MDHEN and CDR2 SYDVKM. Here the CDR3 reads CASSSTGGSNQPQHF. DNA of the CDR3: TGTGCCAGCAGTTCCACAGGGGGGAGCAATCAGCCCCAGCATTTT.

This chain links TRBV7-9 with TRBJ2-2; 9 nucleotides line up with TRBD1. V lost 5 bases, J lost 4 bases, and 5 bases stayed unmatched. Germline loops: CDR1 SEHNR, CDR2 FQNEAQ (reference sequence). The length of the CDR3 is 15 residues. CDR3 DNA sequence: TGTGCCAGCAGCGGCGAACAGGGGGCCACCGGGGAGCTGTTTTTT. Translation: CASSGEQGATGELFF.

V usage is TRBV7-2 and J usage is TRBJ1-4; D gene ambiguous. Trimming took 4 bases from V and 7 from J, leaving 10 bases between them. Germline V gene lookup returns CDR1 SGHTA and CDR2 FQGNSA. The CDR3 is 13 amino acids. The CDR3 spells CASSSYSSEKLFF. CDR3 bases: TGTGCCAGCAGCTCTTACAGTTCTGAAAAACTGTTTTTT.

The chain combines TRBV4-3 with TRBJ1-6, with D possibly TRBD1 on 6 matching bases. Germline assignment: CDR1 LGHNA and CDR2 YSLEER. The CDR3 loop spans 16 amino acids. The V end lost 5 bases, the J end lost 1 base, and 12 bases lay between the germline ends. The CDR3 DNA reads as TGCGCCAGCAGCGAAATGACAGGTTCCTATAATTCACCCCTCCACTTT. It encodes CASSEMTGSYNSPLHF.

This chain links TRBV5-5 with TRBJ2-3, with 8 positions matching TRBD1. Germline lookup yields CDR1 SGHKS and CDR2 YYEKEE (reference sequence). This CDR3 has 15 residues. V dropped 4 bases and J dropped 3; count of bases not matched to a gene: 7. The CDR3 bases are TGTGCCAGCAGCCCCGGACAGGGAAGTACAGATACGCAGTATTTT. This translates into CASSPGQGSTDTQYF.

The V and J genes are TRBV7-7 and TRBJ2-5; 8 bases are shared with TRBD2. This CDR3 comprises 15 residues. Germline trimming cut 5 bases from V and 5 bases from J; bases unmatched to any gene: 10. Per germline, CDR1 SSHAT and CDR2 FNYEAQ (reference sequence). The chain's CDR3 is CASSPQGLEGETQYF. In DNA form, the CDR3 reads TGTGCCAGCAGCCCCCAGGGACTAGAAGGCGAGACCCAGTACTTC.

This chain connects TRBV4-2 to TRBJ2-4; maybe TRBD1 (6 bases). Germline loops: CDR1 LGHNA, CDR2 YNFKEQ. CDR3 length: 13 residues. Trimming shortened V by 0 bases and J by 15 bases, and 15 bases separated the two germline ends. The DNA of the CDR3 is TGTGCCAGCAGCCAAGATTTAGGGACACAGGCGTACTTC. This translates into CASSQDLGTQAYF.

This chain joins TRBV7-9 and TRBJ1-6; a weak D match, TRBD1 (5 bases). This CDR3 has 15 residues. CDR1 and CDR2 from the germline V gene are SEHNR and FQNEAQ (reference sequence). Trimming cost V 0 bases and J 7 bases, with 10 bases left between them. The CDR3 DNA sequence: TGTGCCAGCAGCTTAGCAGGGGTCCAAAATTCACCCCTCCACTTT. It encodes CASSLAGVQNSPLHF.

The rearrangement links TRBV4-3 to TRBJ1-1, with a possible D match to TRBD1 (6 bases). The V end lost 1 base, the J end lost 4 bases, and 10 bases lay between the germline ends. CDR1 and CDR2 (germline): LGHNA, YSLEER. The CDR3 is 14 amino acids. The CDR3 bases are TGCGCCAGCAGCCAAGTTACAGGGATCACTGAAGCTTTCTTT. It translates to CASSQVTGITEAFF.

The chain uses TRBV6-1 and TRBJ2-3, with 14 positions matching TRBD2. The CDR3 runs to 18 residues. In germline, CDR1 is MNHNS, CDR2 SASEGT. Germline trimming cut 4 bases from V and 0 bases from J; bases unmatched to any gene: 6. CDR3 coding DNA: TGTGCCAGCAGTGCAGGACTAGCGGGGGGATTTAGCACAGATACGCAGTATTTT. Its protein is CASSAGLAGGFSTDTQYF.

The chain is built from TRBV15 and TRBJ2-3; 8 positions match TRBD2. The J segment lost 2 bases and the V segment lost 8 bases, leaving 15 bases of the junction unmatched. This CDR3 comprises 17 residues. Germline V lookup: CDR1 LNHNV, CDR2 YYDKDF (reference sequence). In DNA, the CDR3 is TGTGCCACCCAAGAGCGGGGGAGCCTCTCTTTCACAGATACGCAGTATTTT. Its translation: CATQERGSLSFTDTQYF.

CDR3 sequence: CASSQDSRGGYTF. The CDR3, as DNA: TGCGCCAGCAGCCAAGATAGCCGTGGCGGCTACACCTTC. The chain recombines TRBV4-3 with TRBJ1-2; D unclear. Trimming stripped 0 bases from V and 8 bases from J, with 10 bases between. The CDR3 runs to 13 residues. CDR1 LGHNA and CDR2 YSLEER come from the germline V gene.

The chain carries TRBV4-2 and TRBJ1-1, with TRBD1 matching over 7 bases. V lost 3 bases and J lost 0; bases outside the gene matches: 4. Germline CDR1 LGHNA, CDR2 YNFKEQ. The CDR3 extends over 15 amino acids. DNA for the CDR3: TGTGCCAGCAGCCATACGACAGGGCTGAACACTGAAGCTTTCTTT. Translation: CASSHTTGLNTEAFF.

This clone has a handful of counts. This chain links TRBV19 with TRBJ1-2, with D perhaps TRBD1 (6 bases). This CDR3 spans 15 amino acids. Per the germline V gene, CDR1 is LNHDA and CDR2 is SQIVND (reference sequence). Deletions cut 6 bases from V and 4 bases from J, with 18 bases between. The CDR3 protein is CASRLHLGASYGYTF. DNA for the CDR3: TGTGCCAGTAGACTACACTTGGGGGCTTCCTATGGCTACACCTTC.

The chain uses TRBV13 and TRBJ2-7, with no clear D. V lost 1 base to trimming and J lost 0 bases, with 7 bases between them. The germline gives CDR1 PRHDT, CDR2 FYEKMQ (reference sequence). The CDR3 contains 14 residues. This CDR3 is CASSLDRSSYEQYF. The DNA for the CDR3 is TGTGCCAGCAGCTTAGATAGGAGCTCCTACGAGCAGTACTTC.

The chain joins TRBV4-1 to TRBJ1-5; the match to TRBD1 covers 11 bases. The CDR3 consists of 16 residues. Germline CDR1 reads MGHRA; CDR2 reads YSYEKL. With V trimmed by 1 base and J by 6 bases, 5 bases remained unmatched. In nucleotides, the CDR3 is TGCGCCAGCAGCCAAGGGGACAGGGGGTCAGCTCAGCCCCAGCATTTT. Its protein product is CASSQGDRGSAQPQHF.

This CDR3 reads CASSSTGAGGEAFF. CDR3 coding DNA: TGTGCCAGCAGCTCCACAGGGGCAGGGGGGGAAGCTTTCTTT. The rearrangement links TRBV7-2 to TRBJ1-1, with TRBD1 matching 7 bases. CDR1 and CDR2 (germline): SGHTA, FQGNSA. The trim removed 4 bases at V and 8 bases at J, leaving 10 bases unmatched. The CDR3 runs to 14 residues.

The chain combines TRBV4-3 with TRBJ2-2; D is unresolved. The CDR3 consists of 16 residues. Trimming left V 3 bases short and J 1 base short, with 12 bases between. CDR1 LGHNA and CDR2 YSLEER come from the germline V gene. The CDR3 reads CASSHQRDLNTGELFF. CDR3 DNA: TGCGCCAGCAGCCACCAGCGCGACCTGAACACCGGGGAGCTGTTTTTT.

The chain combines TRBV6-1 with TRBJ1-3; D remains unclear. Germline assignment: CDR1 MNHNS and CDR2 SASEGT. Trimming shortened V by 0 bases and J by 5 bases, and 11 bases separated the two germline ends. The CDR3 is 15 residues long. The CDR3 DNA reads as TGTGCCAGCAGTGAAGCGACGGCGGGGAGAAACACCATATATTTT. Translated, it gives CASSEATAGRNTIYF.

The genes are TRBV4-3 and TRBJ2-6; tentatively, D is TRBD2 (5 bases). Trimming stripped 0 bases from V and 3 bases from J, with 9 bases between. The CDR3 has 16 amino acids. Looked up from germline, CDR1 is LGHNA and CDR2 is YSLEER. This CDR3 reads CASSQDLEVGANVLTF. The CDR3 coding sequence is TGCGCCAGCAGCCAAGATTTGGAGGTTGGGGCCAACGTCCTGACTTTC.

The rearrangement links TRBV27 to TRBJ2-3, with 10 bases that match TRBD2. The CDR3 length is 15 residues. With 0 bases clipped from V and 6 bases from J, the junction kept 3 bases outside the gene matches. Germline V lookup: CDR1 MNHEY, CDR2 SMNVEV (reference sequence). This CDR3 reads CASSLSTLAGDTQYF. The CDR3 DNA sequence: TGTGCCAGCAGTTTATCGACACTAGCGGGGGATACGCAGTATTTT.

This clone was observed once. The rearrangement links TRBV10-2 to TRBJ1-2; D possibly corresponds to TRBD1 (6 bases). Germline CDR1 reads WSHSY; CDR2 reads SAAADI. This CDR3 is built from 13 residues. V was pared by 0 bases and J by 8 bases, with 10 bases between. DNA for the CDR3: TGCGCCAGCAGTGAGTCAAGGGGGTTAGGCTACACCTTC. Its protein product is CASSESRGLGYTF.

This chain links TRBV10-3 with TRBJ1-1; D gene unclear. This CDR3 is 13 amino acids long. V lost 7 bases to trimming and J lost 1 base, with 10 bases between them. Germline CDR1 is ENHRY and CDR2 is SYGVKD. For the CDR3, the DNA is TGTGCCATCAACCAGAGACAGAACACTGAAGCTTTCTTT. It specifies CAINQRQNTEAFF.

The chain links TRBV7-9 to TRBJ2-1; the D is unclear. Germline V gene sequence: CDR1 SEHNR, CDR2 FQNEAQ (reference sequence). The CDR3 totals 14 residues. With 0 bases removed from V and 3 bases from J, the gap between germline ends came to 6 bases. The CDR3 region is CASSLASVYNEQFF. The CDR3 region has the DNA TGTGCCAGCAGCTTAGCCTCCGTCTACAATGAGCAGTTCTTC.

The chain links TRBV18 to TRBJ1-2; unclear D gene. The CDR3 runs to 12 residues. Per the germline V gene, CDR1 is KGHSH and CDR2 is LQKENI. Trimming removed 5 bases at V and 0 bases at J, with 4 bases between. CDR3 sequence reads: CASSSSNYGYTF. Written as DNA, the CDR3 is TGTGCCAGCTCATCTTCTAACTATGGCTACACCTTC. Full variable domain (remainder filled in from reference TRBV18 and TRBJ1-2): NAGVMQNPRHLVRRRGQEARLRCSPMKGHSHVYWYRQLPEEGLKFMVYLQKENIIDESGMPKERFSAEFPKEGPSILRIQQVVRGDSAAYFCASSSSNYGYTFGSGTRLTVV.